The 20 T cell receptor beta chains below come from one sample, sequenced in a study of blood T cell repertoires in COVID-19. The repertoire was sequenced with immunoSEQ multiplex PCR; TCRdb's copy has only in-frame clones and lacks some. The table records 95,000 to 110,000 clones, about nine tenths of them present only once. Sequencing was carried out using peripheral blood. The source of these receptors is a woman in her thirties with acute or convalescent COVID-19.

The chain carries TRBV14 and TRBJ2-5; 11 positions match TRBD2. The CDR3 extends over 19 amino acids. V lost 1 base, J lost 3 bases, and 13 bases stayed unmatched. Germline V gives CDR1 SGHDN, CDR2 FVKESK. The CDR3: CASSQGPLLAGGPEETQYF. DNA of the CDR3: TGTGCCAGCAGCCAAGGGCCCCTTCTAGCGGGGGGCCCGGAAGAGACCCAGTACTTC.

The J gene is TRBJ2-7, the V gene TRBV21-1; the D call TRBD2 from the table was never checked on the DNA. TRBV21-1 constitutes a pseudogene. The CDR3 contains 14 residues. The CDR3: CASSRRGIRREQYF. DNA for the CDR3: TGTGCCAGCAGCCGTCGAGGGATCAGGCGCGAGCAGTACTTC.

The table lists this clone with a few counts. The rearrangement links TRBV10-2 to TRBJ1-1; D might be TRBD1 (5 bases). CDR3 length: 14 residues. V lost 6 bases to trimming and J lost 0 bases, with 11 bases between them. Germline assignment: CDR1 WSHSY and CDR2 SAAADI. The CDR3 is CASRDTRMNTEAFF. The CDR3, as DNA: TGCGCCAGCAGGGACACCCGAATGAACACTGAAGCTTTCTTT.

The chain recombines TRBV5-1 with TRBJ2-3; possibly TRBD2 for D (6 bases). Trimming pared 0 bases from V and 6 bases from J, leaving 11 bases between. The germline gives CDR1 SGHRS, CDR2 YFSETQ. CDR3 length: 14 amino acids. This chain's CDR3 is CASSLEASDDTQYF. CDR3 sequence (DNA): TGCGCCAGCAGCTTGGAGGCTAGCGACGATACGCAGTATTTT.

The J gene is TRBJ1-4, the V gene TRBV4-1, with 11 nucleotides matching TRBD1. Germline V lookup: CDR1 MGHRA, CDR2 YSYEKL. This CDR3 has 17 residues. The V and J ends lost 0 bases and 7 bases, in that order; junction bases with no gene match: 7. This CDR3 reads CASSQDATGTGGEKLFF. In DNA form, the CDR3 reads TGCGCCAGCAGCCAAGATGCTACCGGGACAGGGGGTGAAAAACTGTTTTTT.

This chain uses TRBV4-1 with TRBJ1-2; 8 bases are a match to TRBD1. The CDR3 consists of 15 residues. The J segment lost 4 bases and the V segment lost 7 bases, leaving 11 bases of the junction unmatched. Germline V gene sequence: CDR1 MGHRA, CDR2 YSYEKL. CDR3 DNA sequence: TGCGCCAGCACCCCCGGCACCACAGGGGGCTATGGCTACACCTTC. The encoded protein is CASTPGTTGGYGYTF.

The chain employs TRBV5-4 and TRBJ1-1; 8 bases are shared with TRBD1. Germline CDR1 SGHNT, CDR2 YYREEE (reference sequence). The CDR3 contains 15 residues. J was trimmed by 1 base and V by 4 bases; bases with no gene match: 6. The CDR3 loop reads CASSGRTGRNTEAFF. The CDR3 DNA is TGTGCCAGCAGCGGTCGGACAGGGCGGAACACTGAAGCTTTCTTT.

The gene calls are TRBV5-6 and TRBJ2-1; TRBD2 aligns across 14 bases. The CDR3 extends over 16 amino acids. CDR1 and CDR2 from the germline V gene are SGHDT and YYEEEE. With V trimmed by 2 bases and J by 15 bases, 13 bases remained unmatched. CDR3: CASSFYTGTSGGRTFF. CDR3 DNA: TGTGCCAGCAGCTTCTATACCGGGACTAGCGGGGGACGCACGTTCTTC.

CDR3 in DNA: TGTGCCACCAGCAGAGATTTACAGACTGAAGCTTTCTTT. Translation gives CATSRDLQTEAFF. The chain carries TRBV15 and TRBJ1-1; D remains unclear. In germline, CDR1 is LNHNV, CDR2 YYDKDF (reference sequence). The CDR3 is 13 residues long. Trimming left V 0 bases short and J 5 bases short, with 7 bases between. The whole variable domain, remainder taken from reference TRBV15 and TRBJ1-1, is DAMVIQNPRYQVTQFGKPVTLSCSQTLNHNVMYWYQQKSSQAPKLLFHYYDKDFNNEADTPDNFQSRRPNTSFCFLDIRSPGLGDTAMYLCATSRDLQTEAFFGQGTRLTVV.

The rearrangement links TRBV7-2 to TRBJ2-1; TRBD2 might be the D (6 bases). CDR1 and CDR2 (germline): SGHTA, FQGNSA. The CDR3 sequence is 14 residues long. The V end lost 2 bases, the J end lost 8 bases, and 13 bases lay between the germline ends. The CDR3 here is CASSLRQGGYEQFF. The CDR3 nucleotides are TGTGCCAGCAGCTTACGGCAGGGAGGTTATGAGCAGTTCTTC.

The J gene is TRBJ1-4, the V gene TRBV6-5; 8 bases line up with TRBD1. V trimming: 7 bases; J trimming: 1 base; junction bases outside the gene matches: 2. CDR3 length equals 14 residues. Germline V gene data show CDR1 as MNHEY and CDR2 as SVGAGI. Written as DNA, the CDR3 is TGTGCCAGCATACAGGGGGGAACTAATGAAAAACTGTTTTTT. As protein: CASIQGGTNEKLFF.

The chain combines TRBV4-1 with TRBJ1-5; 12 bases match TRBD1. CDR1 is MGHRA and CDR2 is YSYEKL in the germline V gene. V shed 3 bases and J 4 bases; nucleotides not matched to a gene: 10. The CDR3 loop spans 18 amino acids. The CDR3 DNA reads as TGCGCCAGCAGCCACGGGACAGGGGGCGTATTAGGAAATCAGCCCCAGCATTTT. Its protein product is CASSHGTGGVLGNQPQHF.

The chain recombines TRBV6-2 or TRBV6-3 with TRBJ2-7; TRBD1 matches 8 bases. The J segment lost 0 bases and the V segment lost 5 bases, leaving 3 bases of the junction unmatched. The CDR3 sequence is 14 residues long. In germline, CDR1 is MNHEY, CDR2 SVGEGT. DNA of the CDR3: TGTGCCAGCAGTGATGGGACAGGCTCCTACGAGCAGTACTTC. Translating gives CASSDGTGSYEQYF.

The genes are TRBV4-1 and TRBJ1-1; D is ambiguous. The CDR3 has 15 residues. The germline V gene encodes CDR1 MGHRA and CDR2 YSYEKL. Trimming pared 0 bases from V and 1 base from J, leaving 9 bases between. DNA for the CDR3: TGCGCCAGCAGCCAAGATTTGGCAGGGAACACTGAAGCTTTCTTT. This gives the protein CASSQDLAGNTEAFF.

The chain has TRBV2 and TRBJ1-4, with D uncertain. The CDR3 contains 11 residues. The ends were cut back, 6 bases at V and 6 bases at J, with 5 bases in the middle. Germline assignment: CDR1 SNHLY and CDR2 FYNNEI. In DNA, the CDR3 is TGTGCCAGCAGCCAGTATGAAAAACTGTTTTTT. Its translation is CASSQYEKLFF.

The chain carries TRBV13 and TRBJ2-1; TRBD2 matches at 11 bases. Trimming cost V 6 bases and J 7 bases; bases outside gene matches: 20. The CDR3 spans 19 residues. Germline V gives CDR1 PRHDT, CDR2 FYEKMQ (reference sequence). CDR3 sequence (DNA): TGTGCCAGCAGTATCTTGGTCTCCCGTAGCGGGGGGGCCGATAATGAGCAGTTCTTC. Residues: CASSILVSRSGGADNEQFF.

The chain combines TRBV4-2 with TRBJ1-2; unclear D gene. V lost 0 bases, J lost 7 bases, and 12 bases lay in between. Germline V gene lookup returns CDR1 LGHNA and CDR2 YNFKEQ. CDR3 length: 14 amino acids. CDR3 sequence reads: CASSQDTGISGYTF. In DNA form, the CDR3 reads TGTGCCAGCAGCCAAGACACGGGTATTAGTGGCTACACCTTC.

This clone was observed once. The chain recombines TRBV28 with TRBJ2-4; 7 bases agree with TRBD1. The trim removed 5 bases at V and 3 bases at J, leaving 10 bases unmatched. This CDR3 comprises 16 residues. Germline V gene lookup returns CDR1 MDHEN and CDR2 SYDVKM. CDR3 protein: CASSRSGTANKNIQYF. CDR3 DNA sequence: TGTGCCAGCAGTCGGTCCGGGACAGCAAACAAAAACATTCAGTACTTC.

V gene TRBV28 combines with J gene TRBJ2-6; unclear D gene. Trimming left V 10 bases short and J 1 base short, with 5 bases between. CDR1 and CDR2 from the germline V gene are MDHEN and SYDVKM. The CDR3 length is 12 residues. The CDR3 loop is CATQSGANVLTF. The CDR3 DNA follows: TGTGCCACACAATCTGGGGCCAACGTCCTGACTTTC. Full variable domain (remainder filled in from reference TRBV28 and TRBJ2-6): DVKVTQSSRYLVKRTGEKVFLECVQDMDHENMFWYRQDPGLGLRLIYFSYDVKMKEKGDIPEGYSVSREKKERFSLILESASTNQTSMYLCATQSGANVLTFGAGSRLTVL.

V and J are TRBV6-1 and TRBJ1-1, with D possibly being TRBD1 (5 bases). Per the germline V gene, CDR1 is MNHNS and CDR2 is SASEGT. The CDR3 is made up of 14 amino acids. V lost 1 base and J 5 bases, leaving 11 bases between the germline ends. CDR3 nucleotide sequence: TGTGCCAGCAGTGAAGTCGGGGGTAGTACTGAAGCTTTCTTT. This translates into CASSEVGGSTEAFF.